This entry lists 27 T cell receptor beta chains sequenced from one sample in a study of PD-1 blockade in classical Hodgkin lymphoma. The data were produced by immunoSEQ multiplex PCR, yet TCRdb's version contains in-frame clones alone and is incomplete. The table has fewer than 100,000 clones, just over 90% seen once. Regarding time point: cycle 4 day 1 (C4D1), after more than 5 weeks of nivolumab. Every one of the patients relapsed after autologous stem cell transplantation (brentuximab vedotin exposure was variable). The specimen was peripheral blood mononuclear cells (PBMCs), collected before the fourth cycle of nivolumab. These receptors were obtained from a human donor with classical Hodgkin lymphoma.

This clone has just one count. The rearrangement joins TRBV9 to TRBJ2-1, with 15 positions matching TRBD2. The V gene end was trimmed by 0 bases and the J gene end by 3 bases; junction bases not matched to a gene: 10. Per the germline V gene, CDR1 is SGDLS and CDR2 is YYNGEE. This CDR3 is built from 20 residues. This chain's CDR3 is CASSVGPFGLAGGGYNEQFF. The CDR3 DNA is TGTGCCAGCAGCGTAGGCCCTTTTGGACTAGCGGGAGGGGGCTACAATGAGCAGTTCTTC.

The rearrangement uses TRBV9 and TRBJ2-1; D not certain. Trimming removed 0 bases from V and 7 bases from J, with 5 bases in between. The germline V gene encodes CDR1 SGDLS and CDR2 YYNGEE. This CDR3 contains 12 residues. The CDR3 DNA sequence: TGTGCCAGCAGCGTAGTTCATAATGAGCAGTTCTTC. Residues: CASSVVHNEQFF.

The chain carries TRBV4-2 and TRBJ2-1; D call uncertain. Trimming took off 4 bases at V and 4 bases at J, with 8 bases between the two ends. Germline-derived CDR1 and CDR2 are LGHNA and YNFKEQ. The CDR3 loop spans 13 amino acids. Here the CDR3 reads CASSPTKYNEQFF. For the CDR3, the DNA is TGTGCCAGCAGCCCTACTAAGTACAATGAGCAGTTCTTC.

V usage is TRBV28 and J usage is TRBJ1-3; maybe TRBD1 (5 bases). V was clipped by 6 bases and J by 0 bases, with 21 bases between them. Per germline, CDR1 MDHEN and CDR2 SYDVKM. The CDR3 length is 18 residues. CDR3 bases: TGTGCCAGCAGCCCGCTGGGGGGAGGGGCACTCTCTGGAAACACCATATATTTT. Protein sequence: CASSPLGGGALSGNTIYF.

The chain employs TRBV5-1 and TRBJ2-7; D could derive from TRBD1 or TRBD2 (7 bases each). V was clipped by 2 bases and J by 4 bases, with 16 bases between them. The CDR3 sequence is 15 residues long. CDR1 SGHRS and CDR2 YFSETQ come from the germline V gene. The chain's CDR3 is CASSLRQGGDYEQYF. The CDR3 coding sequence is TGCGCCAGCAGCTTACGACAGGGAGGGGATTACGAGCAGTACTTC.

V gene TRBV5-1 combines with J gene TRBJ2-7, with D perhaps matching TRBD2 (6 bases). Germline V gene data show CDR1 as SGHRS and CDR2 as YFSETQ. Trimming took 4 bases from V and 5 from J, leaving 16 bases between them. CDR3 length: 14 amino acids. The CDR3, as DNA: TGCGCCAGCAGCCGCCGCGGGGACGGCGACGAGCAGTACTTC. As protein: CASSRRGDGDEQYF.

This clone was observed a single time. The chain carries TRBV18 and TRBJ2-1; 10 nucleotides agree with TRBD1. Trimming at V came to 2 bases and at J to 0 bases, leaving 13 bases not matched to a gene. Germline lookup yields CDR1 KGHSH and CDR2 LQKENI. This CDR3 spans 20 amino acids. CDR3 sequence: CASSPLFGTGVKGSYNEQFF. The CDR3 DNA reads TGTGCCAGCTCACCATTGTTTGGGACAGGGGTGAAGGGCTCCTACAATGAGCAGTTCTTC.

In this sample, this clone turned up once. The chain has TRBV4-1 and TRBJ2-3; D gene uncertain. V lost 0 bases and J 2 bases, leaving 6 bases between the germline ends. This CDR3 has 14 residues. From germline, CDR1 is MGHRA and CDR2 YSYEKL. The CDR3 region is CASSQERFTDTQYF. Written as DNA, the CDR3 is TGCGCCAGCAGCCAAGAGAGGTTCACAGATACGCAGTATTTT.

V and J are TRBV18 and TRBJ1-2; maybe TRBD1 (6 bases). CDR3 length: 13 amino acids. Trimming stripped 8 bases from V and 3 bases from J, with 13 bases between. Germline V gene sequence: CDR1 KGHSH, CDR2 LQKENI. In DNA, the CDR3 is TGTGCCAGCCACCTGGACAGCGACTATGGCTACACCTTC. It translates to CASHLDSDYGYTF. The whole variable domain, filled in from reference TRBV18 and TRBJ1-2, reads NAGVMQNPRHLVRRRGQEARLRCSPMKGHSHVYWYRQLPEEGLKFMVYLQKENIIDESGMPKERFSAEFPKEGPSILRIQQVVRGDSAAYFCASHLDSDYGYTFGSGTRLTVV.

The gene calls are TRBV10-3 and TRBJ1-5; perhaps TRBD1 as D (5 bases). Germline values: CDR1 ENHRY, CDR2 SYGVKD. Between the trimmed V and J ends, which lost 6 bases and 3 bases, there was a span of 15 bases. The CDR3 is 15 residues long. CDR3 nucleotide sequence: TGTGCCATCAGCGCGACAGAAACTCCCAATCAGCCCCAGCATTTT. It yields the protein CAISATETPNQPQHF.

The chain combines TRBV5-4 with TRBJ2-5, with 11 bases matching TRBD2. The DNA end is more similar to TRBJ2-7, so the J call may be wrong. The CDR3 is 16 amino acids. The germline V gene has CDR1 SGHNT and CDR2 YYREEE (reference sequence). In DNA form, the CDR3 reads TGTGCCAGCAGCAGGGGACTAGCGGAAAGCTCCTACGAGCAGTACTTC. This encodes CASSRGLAESSYEQYF.

The chain employs TRBV14 and TRBJ2-6; D unclear. The CDR3 length is 15 residues. Trimming cost V 0 bases and J 4 bases, with 7 bases left between them. Looked up from germline, CDR1 is SGHDN and CDR2 is FVKESK. CDR3 protein: CASSQDLRGANVLTF. In nucleotides, the CDR3 is TGTGCCAGCAGCCAAGATCTTAGGGGGGCCAACGTCCTGACTTTC.

This chain connects TRBV7-3 to TRBJ1-1; D is unresolved. CDR1 SGHTA and CDR2 FQGTGA come from the germline V gene. V shed 0 bases and J shed 1 base, with 3 bases lying between them. This CDR3 contains 13 residues. The CDR3 spells CASSLTKNTEAFF. CDR3 in DNA: TGTGCCAGCAGCTTAACAAAGAACACTGAAGCTTTCTTT.

This clone was seen once. The rearrangement joins TRBV5-5 to TRBJ2-3; D is undetermined. The CDR3 has 12 residues. V lost 1 base to trimming and J lost 5 bases, with 5 bases between them. Germline V CDR1 and CDR2: SGHKS, YYEKEE (reference sequence). CDR3 sequence reads: CASSLPVDTQYF. Here the CDR3 DNA reads TGTGCCAGCAGCTTGCCAGTAGATACGCAGTATTTT.

The chain links TRBV11-2 to TRBJ2-7; D is unclear. Trimming pared 3 bases from V and 0 bases from J, leaving 12 bases between. From germline, CDR1 is SGHAT and CDR2 FQNNGV. The CDR3 has 15 residues. The CDR3 region is CASSFERASSYEQYF. In nucleotides, the CDR3 is TGTGCCAGCAGCTTCGAACGGGCTAGCTCCTACGAGCAGTACTTC.

The chain joins TRBV5-1 to TRBJ2-1, with 9 nucleotides matching TRBD2. V was clipped by 2 bases and J by 6 bases; unmatched bases: 6. The CDR3 has 15 residues. Germline loops: CDR1 SGHRS, CDR2 YFSETQ. CDR3 in amino acids: CASSLVAGETNEQFF. The DNA of the CDR3 is TGCGCCAGCAGCTTAGTAGCGGGAGAAACCAATGAGCAGTTCTTC.

The V call is TRBV19, the J call TRBJ1-5; 7 bases are shared with TRBD1. Germline-derived CDR1 and CDR2 are LNHDA and SQIVND (reference sequence). CDR3 size: 15 residues. V shed 8 bases, J shed 6 bases, and the junction held 13 bases outside the gene matches. The CDR3 coding sequence is TGTGCCAGTCACCCGCGAGACAGGGTCCGTCAGCCCCAGCATTTT. It is translated as CASHPRDRVRQPQHF.

This clone was counted once. This sequence joins TRBV5-6 and TRBJ2-7; D tentatively fits TRBD1 or TRBD2 (5 bases each). Germline CDR1 is SGHDT and CDR2 is YYEEEE. V was shortened by 1 base and J by 4 bases, with 18 bases between the two germline ends. CDR3 size: 16 residues. The CDR3 sequence is CASSLIGDLGLYEQYF. In nucleotides, the CDR3 is TGTGCCAGCAGCTTGATTGGGGACCTGGGCCTATACGAGCAGTACTTC. The whole variable domain, remainder taken from reference TRBV5-6 and TRBJ2-7, is DAGVTQSPTHLIKTRGQQVTLRCSPKSGHDTVSWYQQALGQGPQFIFQYYEEEERQRGNFPDRFSGHQFPNYSSELNVNALLLGDSALYLCASSLIGDLGLYEQYFGPGTRLTVT.

The chain links TRBV11-2 to TRBJ1-1; D not certain. Per the germline V gene, CDR1 is SGHAT and CDR2 is FQNNGV. The CDR3 runs 12 residues. The germline V and J ends were trimmed by 5 bases and 6 bases, with 10 bases remaining between them. CDR3 protein: CASSHQSPEAFF. In nucleotides, the CDR3 is TGTGCCAGCAGCCACCAGAGTCCTGAAGCTTTCTTT.

The V and J genes are TRBV5-4 and TRBJ2-3; 12 positions match TRBD2. The CDR3 runs to 16 residues. Per germline, CDR1 SGHNT and CDR2 YYREEE (reference sequence). Trimming cost V 3 bases and J 6 bases; bases outside gene matches: 8. The CDR3 is CASSSQTSGRADTQYF. CDR3 bases: TGTGCCAGCAGCTCCCAGACTAGCGGGAGAGCGGATACGCAGTATTTT.

In nucleotides, the CDR3 is TGTGCCAGCAGCTTACTAGGCGACACAGATACGCAGTATTTT. Residues: CASSLLGDTDTQYF. The V and J genes are TRBV11-2 and TRBJ2-3; D not certain. The CDR3 loop spans 14 amino acids. Germline-derived CDR1 and CDR2 are SGHAT and FQNNGV. Trimming left V 2 bases short and J 2 bases short, with 8 bases between.

The chain recombines TRBV4-2 with TRBJ2-7; no reliable D call. The CDR3 consists of 12 residues. V lost 0 bases, J lost 4 bases, and 4 bases lay in between. Germline assignment: CDR1 LGHNA and CDR2 YNFKEQ. CDR3 in amino acids: CASSQEEYEQYF. CDR3 sequence (DNA): TGTGCCAGCAGCCAAGAAGAATACGAGCAGTACTTC.

The genes are TRBV5-1 and TRBJ1-3; D gene unclear. Germline lookup yields CDR1 SGHRS and CDR2 YFSETQ. The CDR3 spans 16 residues. Trimming stripped 0 bases from V and 2 bases from J, with 12 bases between. CDR3 DNA: TGCGCCAGCAGCTTGGGCGGCCCGGGAGCTGGAAACACCATATATTTT. Protein: CASSLGGPGAGNTIYF.

The chain uses TRBV12-5 and TRBJ1-1, with 7 bases fitting TRBD1. Germline V gene data show CDR1 as LGHNT and CDR2 as FRNRAP. This CDR3 is 14 amino acids long. The V gene end was trimmed by 5 bases and the J gene end by 1 base; junction bases not matched to a gene: 4. CDR3 sequence: CASGLTGENTEAFF. The CDR3 DNA is TGTGCTAGTGGTCTCACAGGGGAGAACACTGAAGCTTTCTTT.

CDR3: CASSLGEKTGELFF. CDR3 DNA: TGCGCCAGCAGCTTGGGAGAGAAGACCGGGGAGCTGTTTTTT. This rearrangement joins TRBV5-1 to TRBJ2-2; D ambiguous. Germline loops: CDR1 SGHRS, CDR2 YFSETQ. This CDR3 has 14 residues. V lost 0 bases, J lost 5 bases, and 8 bases lay in between.

This chain links TRBV7-2 with TRBJ2-7; D might be TRBD1 (5 bases). CDR3 length: 16 residues. The germline V gene encodes CDR1 SGHTA and CDR2 FQGNSA. With 3 bases removed from V and 7 bases from J, the gap between germline ends came to 22 bases. The CDR3: CASSFQMDISGGEQYF. The CDR3 region has the DNA TGTGCCAGCAGCTTTCAAATGGACATCTCGGGTGGGGAGCAGTACTTC.

The V and J genes are TRBV29-1 and TRBJ2-3; the D call may be TRBD1 or TRBD2 (6 bases each). The germline V gene has CDR1 SQVTM and CDR2 ANQGSEA. CDR3 length: 14 amino acids. The CDR3 reads CSSHGGIGTDTQYF. CDR3 in DNA: TGCAGTAGCCACGGGGGCATCGGCACAGATACGCAGTATTTT.